This T cell receptor beta chain is drawn from a study of cytomegalovirus exposure and HLA in healthy donors. Study-level results: As was reported, the HLA-A and HLA-B alleles of most subjects were accurately predicted from TCR beta sequences. Later analysis suggested most CMV-associated TCR beta chains were HLA-restricted.

Researchers ran the PCR with 60 Vbeta and 13 Jbeta primers. In the study's own analysis: In a later analysis, the count reached 82 million or so unique TCR beta chains, with 9 million to 11 million shared. The method was immunoSEQ multiplex PCR; TCRdb's version includes in-frame clones alone and lacks a portion of them. That table is the source of V, J and clone size, and D and trimming were worked out from the DNA. The sample has 150,000 to 200,000 clones; the top ten hold 0.7% to 0.8%. A word on this clone: Antigen: not known.

This CDR3 region has 13 residues. J lost 4 bases, V lost 5 bases, and 4 bases had no gene match. Germline loops: CDR1 MNHNY, CDR2 SVGAGI (reference sequence). The genes are TRBV6-6 and TRBJ1-2, with 7 positions matching TRBD1. The clonotype was recovered from a boy younger than 18 in good health and CMV-seronegative. Sequenced input: PBMCs. CDR3 in amino acids: CASSLTGLYGYTF. DNA for the CDR3: TGTGCCAGCAGTCTGACAGGGCTCTATGGCTACACCTTC.